This TCR beta chain comes out of a study of cytomegalovirus exposure and HLA in healthy donors. Study background: In a later analysis, it was reported that the approximately 110 validation repertoires had been produced on the same platform as the roughly 700 repertoires belonging to the first cohort. General study results and limits: Cytomegalovirus association was assigned to about 150 TCR beta chains. Diagnosis of cytomegalovirus status made by the classifier reportedly showed high specificity and sensitivity. Through in vitro validation, three CMV-associated chains were shown to be specific for CMV antigens.

In regard to this clone: What it binds is not known.

Assay: immunoSEQ multiplex PCR; the TCRdb copy retains only in-frame clones and omits some. The sample includes about 180,000 clones, 75% to 90% of them seen just once. The V end was cut by 1 base, the J end by 8 bases, with 17 bases between. The CDR3 has 14 amino acids. Germline V gene data show CDR1 as SQVTM and CDR2 as ANQGSEA. The chain employs TRBV29-1 and TRBJ1-2; D unclear. This clonotype was sampled from a man aged 18 to 29 in good health and CMV-seropositive. Input material: PBMCs. The CDR3 reads CSVEVLPGSGGYTF. CDR3 DNA sequence: TGCAGCGTTGAAGTCTTGCCGGGATCGGGGGGCTACACCTTC. Full variable domain (rest looked up from reference TRBV29-1 and TRBJ1-2): SAVISQKPSRDICQRGTSLTIQCQVDSQVTMMFWYRQQPGQSLTLIATANQGSEATYESGFVIDKFPISRPNLTFSTLTVSNMSPEDSSIYLCSVEVLPGSGGYTFGSGTRLTVV.